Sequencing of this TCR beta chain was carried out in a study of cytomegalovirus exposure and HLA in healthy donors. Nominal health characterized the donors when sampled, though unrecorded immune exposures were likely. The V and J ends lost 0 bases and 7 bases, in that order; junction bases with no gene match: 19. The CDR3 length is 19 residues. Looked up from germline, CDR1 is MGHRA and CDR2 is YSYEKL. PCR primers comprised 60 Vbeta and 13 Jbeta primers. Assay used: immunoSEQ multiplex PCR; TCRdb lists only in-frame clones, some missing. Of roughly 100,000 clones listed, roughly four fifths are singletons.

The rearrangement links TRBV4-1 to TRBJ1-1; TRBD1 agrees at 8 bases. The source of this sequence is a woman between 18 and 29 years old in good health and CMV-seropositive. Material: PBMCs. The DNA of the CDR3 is TGCGCCAGCAGCCAAGATGCCGCGTCCCGGATACCAGGACAGGGTGAAGCTTTCTTT. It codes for CASSQDAASRIPGQGEAFF.